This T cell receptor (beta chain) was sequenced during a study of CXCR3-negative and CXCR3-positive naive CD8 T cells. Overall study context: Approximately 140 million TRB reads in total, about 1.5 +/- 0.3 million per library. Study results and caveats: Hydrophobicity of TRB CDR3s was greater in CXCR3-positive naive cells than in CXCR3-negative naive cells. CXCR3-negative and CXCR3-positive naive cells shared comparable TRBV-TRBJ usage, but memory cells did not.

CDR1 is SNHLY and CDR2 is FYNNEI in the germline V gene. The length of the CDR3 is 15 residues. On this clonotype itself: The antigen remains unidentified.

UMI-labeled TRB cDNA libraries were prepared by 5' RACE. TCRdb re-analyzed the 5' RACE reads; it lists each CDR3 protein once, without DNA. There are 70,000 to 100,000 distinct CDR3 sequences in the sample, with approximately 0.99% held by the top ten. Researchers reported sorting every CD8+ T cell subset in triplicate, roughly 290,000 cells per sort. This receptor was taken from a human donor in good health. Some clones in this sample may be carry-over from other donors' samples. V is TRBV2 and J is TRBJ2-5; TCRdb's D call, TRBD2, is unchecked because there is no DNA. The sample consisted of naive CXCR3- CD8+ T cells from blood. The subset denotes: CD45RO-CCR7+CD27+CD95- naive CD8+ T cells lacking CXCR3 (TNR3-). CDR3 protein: CASSEALGPQETQYF.